This T cell receptor beta chain is from a study of human T cells and chemical hapten exposure. Study at large: Patch tests put 0.01% DPC on the upper back, read at 6 days.

The time point denotes: patch test 3, about 24 weeks after DPC sensitization. As for treatment: therapeutic diphenylcyclopropenone sensitization with weekly scalp DPC. TCRdb used MiXCR to reprocess the RACE reads, holding one entry per CDR3 protein. The data hold about 30,000 distinct CDR3 sequences, with over 4.5% observed a single time. Many counts were recorded for this clonotype. Germline V gene data show CDR1 as LGHNA and CDR2 as YSLEER. Trimming shortened V by 3 bases and J by 7 bases, and 10 bases separated the two germline ends. The CDR3 is 13 amino acids. This chain connects TRBV4-3 to TRBJ1-5; D not certain. Sequenced material: whole blood, taken in connection with sensitization to the hapten diphenylcyclopropenone (DPC). The TCR originated in a man aged 25-45 years with alopecia areata. Some clones in this sample may be carry-over from other donors' samples. CDR3: CASSQQAGQPQHF. The CDR3 DNA reads as TGCGCCAGCAGCCAGCAAGCGGGGCAGCCCCAGCATTTT.